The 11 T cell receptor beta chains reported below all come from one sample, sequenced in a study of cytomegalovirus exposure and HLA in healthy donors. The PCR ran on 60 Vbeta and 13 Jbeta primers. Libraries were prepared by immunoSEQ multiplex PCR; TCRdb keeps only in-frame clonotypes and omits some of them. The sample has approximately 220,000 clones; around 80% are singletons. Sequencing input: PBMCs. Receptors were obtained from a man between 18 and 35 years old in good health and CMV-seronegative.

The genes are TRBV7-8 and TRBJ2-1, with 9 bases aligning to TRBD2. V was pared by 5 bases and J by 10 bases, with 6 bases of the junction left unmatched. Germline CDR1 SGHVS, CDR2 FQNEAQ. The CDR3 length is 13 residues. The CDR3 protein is CASSPVAGGEQFF. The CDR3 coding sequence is TGTGCCAGCAGCCCAGTCGCGGGAGGGGAGCAGTTCTTC.

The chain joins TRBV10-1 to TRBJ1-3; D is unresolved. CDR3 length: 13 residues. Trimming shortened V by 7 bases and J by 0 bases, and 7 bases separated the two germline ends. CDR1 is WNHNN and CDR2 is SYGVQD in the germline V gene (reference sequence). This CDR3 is CASKGGSGNTIYF. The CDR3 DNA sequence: TGCGCCAGCAAAGGAGGCTCTGGAAACACCATATATTTT.

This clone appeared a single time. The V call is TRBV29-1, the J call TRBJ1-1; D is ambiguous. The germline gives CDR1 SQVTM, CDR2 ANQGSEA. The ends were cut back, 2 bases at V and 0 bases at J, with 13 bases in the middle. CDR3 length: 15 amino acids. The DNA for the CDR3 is TGCAGCGTTGAATTTTTCGGGGATCTGAACACTGAAGCTTTCTTT. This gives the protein CSVEFFGDLNTEAFF.

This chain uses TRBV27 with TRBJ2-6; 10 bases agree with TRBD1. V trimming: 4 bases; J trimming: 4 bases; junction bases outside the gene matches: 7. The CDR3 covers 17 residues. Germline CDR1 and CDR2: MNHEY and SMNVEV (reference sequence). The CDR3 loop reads CASSWSGTGAGANVLTF. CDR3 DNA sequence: TGTGCCAGCAGTTGGTCCGGGACAGGGGCAGGGGCCAACGTCCTGACTTTC.

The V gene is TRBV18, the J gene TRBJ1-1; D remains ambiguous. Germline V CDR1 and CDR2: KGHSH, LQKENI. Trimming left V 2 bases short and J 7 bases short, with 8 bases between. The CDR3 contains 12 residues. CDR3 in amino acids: CASSPLGSEAFF. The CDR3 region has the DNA TGTGCCAGCTCACCATTGGGGAGTGAAGCTTTCTTT.

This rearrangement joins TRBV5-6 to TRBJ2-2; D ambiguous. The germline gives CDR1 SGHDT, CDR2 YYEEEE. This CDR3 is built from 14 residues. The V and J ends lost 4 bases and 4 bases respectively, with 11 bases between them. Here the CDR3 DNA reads TGTGCCAGCAGCCTGAGAGGAGTCACCGGGGAGCTGTTTTTT. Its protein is CASSLRGVTGELFF. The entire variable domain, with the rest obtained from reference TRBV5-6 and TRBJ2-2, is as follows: DAGVTQSPTHLIKTRGQQVTLRCSPKSGHDTVSWYQQALGQGPQFIFQYYEEEERQRGNFPDRFSGHQFPNYSSELNVNALLLGDSALYLCASSLRGVTGELFFGEGSRLTVL.

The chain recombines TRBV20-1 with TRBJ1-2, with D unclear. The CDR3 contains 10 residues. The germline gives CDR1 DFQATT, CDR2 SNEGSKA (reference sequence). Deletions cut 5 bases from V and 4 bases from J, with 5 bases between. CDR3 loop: CSASGYGYTF. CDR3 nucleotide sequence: TGCAGTGCTTCGGGCTATGGCTACACCTTC.

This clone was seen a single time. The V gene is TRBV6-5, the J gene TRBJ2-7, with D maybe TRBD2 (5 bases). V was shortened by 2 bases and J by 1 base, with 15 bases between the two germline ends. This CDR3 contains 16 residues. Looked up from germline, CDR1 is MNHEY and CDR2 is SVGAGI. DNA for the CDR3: TGTGCCAGCAGTTACCGGGCCCCTCGGGGATCCTACGAGCAGTACTTC. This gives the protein CASSYRAPRGSYEQYF.

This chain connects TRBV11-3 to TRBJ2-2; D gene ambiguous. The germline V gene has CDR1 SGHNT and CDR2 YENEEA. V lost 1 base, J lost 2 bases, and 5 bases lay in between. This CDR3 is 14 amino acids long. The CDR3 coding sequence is TGTGCCAGCAGCTTAGCCAGTAACACCGGGGAGCTGTTTTTT. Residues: CASSLASNTGELFF.

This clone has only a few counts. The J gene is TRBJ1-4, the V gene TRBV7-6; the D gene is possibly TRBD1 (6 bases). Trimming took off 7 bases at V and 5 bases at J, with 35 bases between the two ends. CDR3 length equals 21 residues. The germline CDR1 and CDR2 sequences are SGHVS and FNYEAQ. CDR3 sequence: CASTPGGATYVLRVANEKLFF. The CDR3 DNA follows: TGTGCCAGCACTCCCGGGGGGGCTACATACGTATTAAGGGTCGCCAATGAAAAACTGTTTTTT.

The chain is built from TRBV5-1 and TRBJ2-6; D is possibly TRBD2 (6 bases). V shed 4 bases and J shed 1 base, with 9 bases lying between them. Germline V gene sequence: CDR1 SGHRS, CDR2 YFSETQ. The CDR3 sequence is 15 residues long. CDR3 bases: TGCGCCAGCAGCATAGGGACTTCTGGGGCCAACGTCCTGACTTTC. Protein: CASSIGTSGANVLTF. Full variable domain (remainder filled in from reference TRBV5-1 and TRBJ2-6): KAGVTQTPRYLIKTRGQQVTLSCSPISGHRSVSWYQQTPGQGLQFLFEYFSETQRNKGNFPGRFSGRQFSNSRSEMNVSTLELGDSALYLCASSIGTSGANVLTFGAGSRLTVL.